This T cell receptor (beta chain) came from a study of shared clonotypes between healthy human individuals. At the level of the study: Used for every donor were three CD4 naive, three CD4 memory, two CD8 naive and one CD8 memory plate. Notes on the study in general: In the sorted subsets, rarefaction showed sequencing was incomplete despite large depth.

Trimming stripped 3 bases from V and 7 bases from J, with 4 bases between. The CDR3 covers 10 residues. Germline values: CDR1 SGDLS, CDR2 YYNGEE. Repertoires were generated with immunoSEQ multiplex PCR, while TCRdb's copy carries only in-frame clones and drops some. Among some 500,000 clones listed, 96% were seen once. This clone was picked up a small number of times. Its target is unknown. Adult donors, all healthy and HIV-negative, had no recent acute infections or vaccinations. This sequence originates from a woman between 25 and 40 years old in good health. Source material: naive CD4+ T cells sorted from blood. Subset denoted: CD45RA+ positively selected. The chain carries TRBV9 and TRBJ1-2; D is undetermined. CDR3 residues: CASSGVGYTF. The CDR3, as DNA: TGTGCCAGCAGCGGCGTTGGCTACACCTTC.